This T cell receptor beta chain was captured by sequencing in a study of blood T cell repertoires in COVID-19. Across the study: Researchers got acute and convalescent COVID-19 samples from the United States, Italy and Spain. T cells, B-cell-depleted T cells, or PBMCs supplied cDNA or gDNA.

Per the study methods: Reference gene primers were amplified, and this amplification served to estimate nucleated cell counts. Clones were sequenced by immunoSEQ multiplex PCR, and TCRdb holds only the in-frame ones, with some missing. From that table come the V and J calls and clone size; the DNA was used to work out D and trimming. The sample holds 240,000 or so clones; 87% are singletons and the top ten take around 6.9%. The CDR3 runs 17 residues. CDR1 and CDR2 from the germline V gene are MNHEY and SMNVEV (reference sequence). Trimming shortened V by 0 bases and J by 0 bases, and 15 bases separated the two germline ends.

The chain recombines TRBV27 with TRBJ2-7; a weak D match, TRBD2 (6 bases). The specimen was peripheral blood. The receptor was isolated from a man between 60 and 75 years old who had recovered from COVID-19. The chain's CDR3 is CASSLSGLLLSSYEQYF. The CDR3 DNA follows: TGTGCCAGCAGTTTATCGGGACTCCTATTGAGCTCCTACGAGCAGTACTTC.